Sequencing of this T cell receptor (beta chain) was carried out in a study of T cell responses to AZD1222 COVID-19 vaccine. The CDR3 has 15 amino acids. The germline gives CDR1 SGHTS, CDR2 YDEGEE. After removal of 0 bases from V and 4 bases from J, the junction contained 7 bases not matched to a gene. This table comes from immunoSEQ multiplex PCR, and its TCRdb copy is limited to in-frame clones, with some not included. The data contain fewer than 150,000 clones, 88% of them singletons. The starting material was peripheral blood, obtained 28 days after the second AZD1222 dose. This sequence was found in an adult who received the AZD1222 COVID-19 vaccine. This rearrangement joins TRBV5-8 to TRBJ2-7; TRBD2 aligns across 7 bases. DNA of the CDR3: TGTGCCAGCAGCTTGGCATGGAGGGGAGGGTACGAGCAGTACTTC. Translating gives CASSLAWRGGYEQYF.